This TCR beta chain was identified during a study of T cell responses to AZD1222 COVID-19 vaccine. Points from the study as a whole: No repertoire was sampled before or during the peak T cell response, only after it.

On this clone: Its antigen is not identified.

TCRdb's table, derived via immunoSEQ multiplex PCR, lists solely in-frame clones and lacks some. Seen here are about 120,000 clones, more than 80% observed once, and the top ten hold around 3.1%. The V segment lost 3 bases and the J segment 1 base; nucleotides outside the gene matches: 5. Germline assignment: CDR1 SGHNT and CDR2 YYREEE (reference sequence). The CDR3 has 15 amino acids. Sample: peripheral blood, taken on day 0 of AZD1222 vaccination. This clonotype was sampled from an adult in good health. This chain joins TRBV5-4 and TRBJ2-3; TRBD2 agrees at 7 bases. CDR3 in amino acids: CASSSPRGGTDTQYF. The DNA for the CDR3 is TGTGCCAGCAGCTCGCCCCGGGGGGGCACAGATACGCAGTATTTT.